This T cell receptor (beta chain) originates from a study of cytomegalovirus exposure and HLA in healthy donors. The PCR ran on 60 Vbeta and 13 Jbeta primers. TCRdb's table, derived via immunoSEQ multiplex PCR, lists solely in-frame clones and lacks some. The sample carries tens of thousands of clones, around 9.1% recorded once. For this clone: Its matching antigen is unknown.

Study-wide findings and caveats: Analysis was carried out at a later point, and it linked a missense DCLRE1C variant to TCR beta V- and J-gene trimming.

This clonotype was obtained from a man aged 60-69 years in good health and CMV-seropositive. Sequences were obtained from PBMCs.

CDR3 nucleotide sequence: TGTGCCAGCAGTGAAACAGATCGTCGGCCTGGGGCCAACGTCCTGACTTTC. Encoded protein: CASSETDRRPGANVLTF. V usage is TRBV2 and J usage is TRBJ2-6; D gene ambiguous. CDR1 SNHLY and CDR2 FYNNEI come from the germline V gene. Between the trimmed V and J ends, which lost 2 bases and 2 bases, there was a span of 13 bases. This CDR3 is 17 amino acids long.